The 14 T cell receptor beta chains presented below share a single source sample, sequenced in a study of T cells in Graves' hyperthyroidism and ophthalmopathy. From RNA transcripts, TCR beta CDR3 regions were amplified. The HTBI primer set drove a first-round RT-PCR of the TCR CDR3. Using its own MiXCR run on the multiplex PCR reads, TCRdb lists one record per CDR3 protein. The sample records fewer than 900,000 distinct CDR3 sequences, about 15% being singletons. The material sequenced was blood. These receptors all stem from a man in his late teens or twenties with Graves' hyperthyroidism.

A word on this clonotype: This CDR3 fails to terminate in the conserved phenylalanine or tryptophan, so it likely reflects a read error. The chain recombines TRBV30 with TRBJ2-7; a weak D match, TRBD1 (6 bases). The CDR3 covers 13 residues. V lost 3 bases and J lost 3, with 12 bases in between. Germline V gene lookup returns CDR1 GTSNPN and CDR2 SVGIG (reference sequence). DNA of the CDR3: TGTGCCTGGAGCGTCCAGGGGAACTACGAGCAGTACCTC. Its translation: CAWSVQGNYEQYL.

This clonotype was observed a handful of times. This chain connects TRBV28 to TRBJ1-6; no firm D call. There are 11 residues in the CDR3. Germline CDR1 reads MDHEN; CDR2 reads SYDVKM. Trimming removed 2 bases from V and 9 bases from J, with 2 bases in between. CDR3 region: CASSLRSPLHF. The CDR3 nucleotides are TGTGCCAGCAGTTTACGTTCACCCCTCCACTTT. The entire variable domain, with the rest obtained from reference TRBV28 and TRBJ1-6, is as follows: DVKVTQSSRYLVKRTGEKVFLECVQDMDHENMFWYRQDPGLGLRLIYFSYDVKMKEKGDIPEGYSVSREKKERFSLILESASTNQTSMYLCASSLRSPLHFGNGTRLTVT.

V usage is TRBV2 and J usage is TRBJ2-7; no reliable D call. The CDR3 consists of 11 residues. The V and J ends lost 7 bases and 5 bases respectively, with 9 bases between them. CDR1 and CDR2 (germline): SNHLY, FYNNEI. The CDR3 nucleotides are TGTGCCAGCACCTCCCGGAACGAGCAGTACTTC. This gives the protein CASTSRNEQYF.

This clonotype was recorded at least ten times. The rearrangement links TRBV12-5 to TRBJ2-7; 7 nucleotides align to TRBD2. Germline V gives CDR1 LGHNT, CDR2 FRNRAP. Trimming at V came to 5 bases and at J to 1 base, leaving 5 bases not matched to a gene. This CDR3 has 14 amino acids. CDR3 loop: CASGPVRGSYEQYF. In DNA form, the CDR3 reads TGTGCTAGTGGTCCCGTGCGGGGGTCCTACGAGCAGTACTTC.

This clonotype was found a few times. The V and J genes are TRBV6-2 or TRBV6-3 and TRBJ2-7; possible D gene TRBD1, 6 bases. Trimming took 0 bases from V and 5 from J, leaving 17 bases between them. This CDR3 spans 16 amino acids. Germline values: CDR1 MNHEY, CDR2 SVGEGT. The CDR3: CASSYSPLGRQDEQYF. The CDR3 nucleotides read TGTGCCAGCAGTTACTCGCCGTTAGGTCGACAGGACGAGCAGTACTTC.

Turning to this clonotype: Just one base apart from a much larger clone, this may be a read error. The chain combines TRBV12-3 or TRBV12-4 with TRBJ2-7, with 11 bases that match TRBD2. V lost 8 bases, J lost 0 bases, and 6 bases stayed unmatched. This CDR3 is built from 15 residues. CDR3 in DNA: TGTGCCAGCGGACTGACTAGCGGGACCTCCTACGAGCAGTACTTC. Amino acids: CASGLTSGTSYEQYF.

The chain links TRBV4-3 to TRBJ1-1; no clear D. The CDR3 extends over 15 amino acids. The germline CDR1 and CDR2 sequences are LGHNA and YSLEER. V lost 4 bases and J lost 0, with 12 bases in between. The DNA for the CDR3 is TGCGCCAGCAGCCTCAAGGCCCAGGTGAACACTGAAGCTTTCTTT. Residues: CASSLKAQVNTEAFF.

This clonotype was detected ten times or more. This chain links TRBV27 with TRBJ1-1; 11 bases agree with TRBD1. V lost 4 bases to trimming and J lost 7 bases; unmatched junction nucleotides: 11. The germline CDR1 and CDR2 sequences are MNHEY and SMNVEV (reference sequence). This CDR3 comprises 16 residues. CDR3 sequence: CASSSGQGAVEGEAFF. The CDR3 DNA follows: TGTGCCAGCAGTTCCGGACAGGGGGCGGTTGAGGGTGAAGCTTTCTTT.

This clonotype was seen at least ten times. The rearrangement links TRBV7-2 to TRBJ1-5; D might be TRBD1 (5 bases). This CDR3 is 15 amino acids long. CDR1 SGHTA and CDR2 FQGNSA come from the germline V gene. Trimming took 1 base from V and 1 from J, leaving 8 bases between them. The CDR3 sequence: CASSLVRGSNQPQHF. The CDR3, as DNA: TGTGCCAGCAGCTTAGTTAGGGGAAGCAATCAGCCCCAGCATTTT. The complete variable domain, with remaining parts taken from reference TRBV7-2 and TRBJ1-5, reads GAGVSQSPSNKVTEKGKDVELRCDPISGHTALYWYRQSLGQGLEFLIYFQGNSAPDKSGLPSDRFSAERTGGSVSTLTIQRTQQEDSAVYLCASSLVRGSNQPQHFGDGTRLSIL.

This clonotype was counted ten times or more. The CDR3 region has the DNA TGTGCCAGCAGTTCCCCCGGGACAGGGGACTATGGCTACACCTTC. This translates into CASSSPGTGDYGYTF. This chain links TRBV28 with TRBJ1-2; 10 positions agree with TRBD1. J gave up 3 bases and V 4 bases, and 5 bases lay outside the gene matches. Germline V gene data show CDR1 as MDHEN and CDR2 as SYDVKM. The CDR3 is 15 amino acids.

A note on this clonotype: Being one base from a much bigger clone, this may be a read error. CDR3 in DNA: TGTGCCAGGTTACAGCTGAACACTGAAGCTTTCTTT. Amino acid sequence: CARLQLNTEAFF. The chain combines TRBV2 with TRBJ1-1; D is unresolved. Trimming removed 9 bases at V and 0 bases at J, with 8 bases between. Germline values: CDR1 SNHLY, CDR2 FYNNEI. This CDR3 has 12 amino acids.

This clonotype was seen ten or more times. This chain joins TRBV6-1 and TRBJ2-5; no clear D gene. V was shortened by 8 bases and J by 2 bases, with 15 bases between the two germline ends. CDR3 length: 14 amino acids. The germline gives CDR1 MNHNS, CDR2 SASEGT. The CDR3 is CASESAHVQETQYF. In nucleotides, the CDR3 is TGTGCCAGCGAGTCCGCTCACGTACAAGAGACCCAGTACTTC.

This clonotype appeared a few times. The CDR3 sequence is CAAAGRDGEILRNEQFF. The CDR3 DNA sequence: TGTGCCGCCGCCGGGCGGGATGGGGAGATCCTAAGAAATGAGCAGTTCTTC. This rearrangement joins TRBV10-3 to TRBJ2-1; tentatively, D is TRBD2 (6 bases). The V end lost 11 bases, the J end lost 7 bases, and 30 bases lay between the germline ends. The CDR3 totals 17 residues. CDR1 ENHRY and CDR2 SYGVKD come from the germline V gene.

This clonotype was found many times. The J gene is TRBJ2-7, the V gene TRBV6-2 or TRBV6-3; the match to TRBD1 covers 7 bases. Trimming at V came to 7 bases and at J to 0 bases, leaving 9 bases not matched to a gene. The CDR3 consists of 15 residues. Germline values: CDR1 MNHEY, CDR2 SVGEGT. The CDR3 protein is CASTQGVFPSYEQYF. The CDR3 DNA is TGTGCCAGCACTCAGGGGGTTTTTCCCTCCTACGAGCAGTACTTC.